The following is a TCR beta chain sequence with its context. Its matching antigen is unknown. These data are taken from a study of cytomegalovirus exposure and HLA in healthy donors. Study conclusions and caveats: Clusters of TCRs from the first cohort tended to co-occur in the roughly 120 validation repertoires (as a later analysis found). According to the study, 160 or so TCR beta chains were cytomegalovirus-associated.

This table comes from immunoSEQ multiplex PCR, and its TCRdb copy is limited to in-frame clones, with some not included. The repertoire consists of 110,000 to 150,000 clones, with approximately 94% occurring once and the leading ten covering 1.5% to 2%. The sequence derives from a man aged 18 to 30 in good health and CMV-seropositive. The sample comprised PBMCs.

DNA for the CDR3: TGTGCCAGCAGCCCACAGGGACAGGCACTAAACTATGGCTACACCTTC. As protein: CASSPQGQALNYGYTF. The chain links TRBV7-8 to TRBJ1-2, with 8 bases aligning to TRBD1. Trimming at V came to 5 bases and at J to 2 bases, leaving 10 bases not matched to a gene. There are 16 residues in the CDR3. The V gene's germline CDR1 is SGHVS and CDR2 FQNEAQ.